Listed below are T cell receptor beta chains from one sample, sequenced in a study of read filtering for tumor transcriptome and immune sequencing. TCRdb re-analysed the reads in MiXCR, keeping a single row per CDR3 protein. The table shows tens of thousands of distinct CDR3 sequences, with around 19% occurring only once. The sequencing sample was made of a population of CD138-negative cells sorted from bone marrow. The receptors were sampled from a donor at least 40 years old with multiple myeloma. CDR3s include the opening cysteine and the closing phenylalanine or tryptophan. A D gene is named only where the DNA matches it firmly. Clone size, where shown, is once, few, many, or a class for clones that have expanded.

cdr3_length | d_call | j_call | clone_size | v_call | cdr3_nt | cdr3_aa
12 | - | TRBJ2-1 | many | TRBV6-6 | TGTGCCAGCAGTCCGGGGGACCGAGAGCAGTTCTTC | CASSPGDREQFF
13 | - | TRBJ1-4 | - | TRBV12-3/TRBV12-4 | TGTGCCAGCAGTGGGGAAACGAATGAAAAACTGCTTTTT | CASSGETNEKLLF
16 | - | TRBJ2-1 | many | TRBV28 | TGTGCCAGCAGTTTGGTTCTGGTCAGCTCCTACAATGAGCAGTTCTTC | CASSLVLVSSYNEQFF
15 | - | TRBJ2-1 | - | TRBV12-3/TRBV12-4 | TGTGCCAGCAGGATGGGATTAGCGGTTGAAAATGATCAGTTCTTC | CASRMGLAVENDQFF
15 | TRBD2 | TRBJ2-1 | many | TRBV28 | TGTGCCAGCAGTTCCCCTAGCGGGACACCTAATGAGCAGTTCTTC | CASSSPSGTPNEQFF
16 | TRBD2 | TRBJ2-3 | many | TRBV7-2 | TGTGCCAGCAGCACCGGGACTAGCGGGAGAACAGATACGCAGTATTTT | CASSTGTSGRTDTQYF
16 | - | TRBJ2-5 | many | TRBV6-5 | TGTGCCAGCAGCTCCCCCAGCGCCTTGTACCAAGAGACCCAGTACTTC | CASSSPSALYQETQYF
13 | TRBD1 | TRBJ2-1 | many | TRBV29-1 | TGCAGCGCCAGGGACAGGCGGCTGAATGGGCAGTTCTTC | CSARDRRLNGQFF
14 | - | TRBJ2-2 | many | TRBV11-1 | TGTGCCAGCAGCCCACAGGGACTATCCAGGGAGCTGTTTTTT | CASSPQGLSRELFF
16 | TRBD1 | TRBJ1-4 | - | TRBV7-9 | TGTGCCAGCAGCCCAACTTATGGGACAGGGAGAGAAGAACTGTTTTTT | CASSPTYGTGREELFF
13 | - | TRBJ2-7 | few | TRBV7-2 | TGTGCCAGCAGCTTAGATCCCGCCTACGAGCAGTACTTC | CASSLDPAYEQYF
13 | - | TRBJ2-1 | many | TRBV29-1 | TGCAGCCCGGGGGAAGGGTTTGGGAATGAGCAGTTCTTC | CSPGEGFGNEQFF
12 | - | TRBJ2-2 | many | TRBV13 | TGTGCCAGCAACCCTTACACCGGGGAGCTGTTTTTT | CASNPYTGELFF
15 | TRBD2 | TRBJ2-1 | few | TRBV12-3/TRBV12-4 | TGTGCCACCAAGCAAGCGGGAGGAATGTACAATGAGCAGTTCTTC | CATKQAGGMYNEQFF
14 | TRBD2 | TRBJ2-2 | many | TRBV12-3/TRBV12-4 | TGTGCCAGCAGTTTATTAGCGGGCACCGGGGAGCTGTTTTTT | CASSLLAGTGELFF
12 | - | TRBJ2-1 | many | TRBV6-6 | TGTGCCAGCAAGGAGGGGCCCAGTGAGCAGTTCTTC | CASKEGPSEQFF
15 | TRBD2 | TRBJ2-5 | many | TRBV2 | TGTGCCAGCAGTGGACTAGCGGGAGGGGAGAAGACCCAGTACTTC | CASSGLAGGEKTQYF
15 | - | TRBJ1-5 | - | TRBV3-1 | TGTGCCGGCAGCCCCGGCGGACAGAGACATCAGCCCCAGCATTTT | CAGSPGGQRHQPQHF
13 | - | TRBJ2-1 | many | TRBV7-9 | TGTGCCAGCAGCTTAGTACCCATGAATGAGCAGTTCTTC | CASSLVPMNEQFF
12 | - | TRBJ1-1 | many | TRBV2 | TGTGCCAGCAGTGCAGGGAACACTGAAGCTTTCTTT | CASSAGNTEAFF
15 | TRBD2 | TRBJ2-2 | many | TRBV28 | TGTGCCAGCAGTTTAAGCGGGAGCGGGACCGGGGAGCTGTTTTTT | CASSLSGSGTGELFF
14 | - | TRBJ2-7 | many | TRBV11-1 | TGTGCCAGCAGCTTAGCGGGTCGGGTGGCCGAGCAGTACTTC | CASSLAGRVAEQYF
13 | TRBD1 | TRBJ2-7 | many | TRBV7-7 | TGTGCCAGCAGCTTAACAGGGGGGTACGAGCAGTACTTC | CASSLTGGYEQYF
16 | - | TRBJ2-1 | many | TRBV2 | TGTGCCAGCAGTGATCGGAGGACTATCGTGGGCTATGAGCAGTTCTTC | CASSDRRTIVGYEQFF
18 | - | TRBJ2-2 | many | TRBV14 | TGTGCCAGCAGCCAAAGGGTAACGAGGACAGAGGACACCGGGGAGCTGTTTTTT | CASSQRVTRTEDTGELFF
13 | - | TRBJ2-7 | many | TRBV28 | TGTGCCAGCTCCCCGGCAGGGAACTACGAGCAGTACTTC | CASSPAGNYEQYF
14 | TRBD1 | TRBJ1-5 | few | TRBV19 | TGTGCCAGTAGCCCGGGACAGCTCAATCAGCCCCAGCATTTT | CASSPGQLNQPQHF
18 | TRBD2 | TRBJ2-2 | many | TRBV6-2/TRBV6-3 | TGTGCCAGCAGTTACTCACAGGGACTAGCGGTTAACACCGGGGAGCTGTTTTTT | CASSYSQGLAVNTGELFF
15 | - | TRBJ2-2 | many | TRBV29-1 | TGCAGCGTTCCTAGGACGGAGGGGGACACCGGGGAGCTGTTTTTT | CSVPRTEGDTGELFF
16 | - | TRBJ1-1 | once | TRBV12-3/TRBV12-4 | TGTGCCAGCAGTTTTGGGGCAGGGGCCGAGAACACTGAAGCTTTCTTT | CASSFGAGAENTEAFF
14 | TRBD1 | TRBJ2-7 | few | TRBV6-6 | TGTGCCAGCAGTAAACAGGGGTGGGATTACGAGCAGTACTTC | CASSKQGWDYEQYF
17 | TRBD2 | TRBJ2-1 | few | TRBV18 | TGTGCCAGCTCACCTAGACTAGCGGGGGCACTAGACAATGAGCAGTTCTTC | CASSPRLAGALDNEQFF
16 | - | TRBJ2-1 | many | TRBV14 | TGTGCCAGCAGCCAAGTAGGTAGCGGCCTCTACAATGAGCAGTTCTTC | CASSQVGSGLYNEQFF
14 | - | TRBJ1-6 | - | TRBV12-3/TRBV12-4 | TGTGCCAGTGTCACAGGATACTATAATTCACCCCTCCACTTT | CASVTGYYNSPLHF
12 | - | TRBJ2-7 | - | TRBV2 | TGTGCCAGCAGTCCCAGGGCCTACGAGCAGTACTTC | CASSPRAYEQYF
13 | - | TRBJ2-5 | many | TRBV7-2 | TGTGCCAGCAGCGGGGGGTACCAAGAGACCCAGTACTTC | CASSGGYQETQYF
17 | TRBD2 | TRBJ2-1 | few | TRBV11-1 | TGTGCCAGCAGCCTGAAGTTTGGAGCGGGAGATAATCATGAGCAGTTCTTC | CASSLKFGAGDNHEQFF
15 | - | TRBJ1-5 | many | TRBV19 | TGTGCCAGTAGTATAGTGGGGGGCGCAGGACAGCCCCAGCATTTT | CASSIVGGAGQPQHF
15 | TRBD2 | TRBJ2-1 | once | TRBV19 | TGTGTCAGTACTCCTGGGACTAGCCTCCACAATGAGCAGTTCTTC | CVSTPGTSLHNEQFF
16 | - | TRBJ2-7 | many | TRBV5-1 | TGCGCCAGCAGCTCGGTTCGTGGTGGGATCCCCTACGAGCAGTACTTC | CASSSVRGGIPYEQYF
13 | - | TRBJ2-1 | many | TRBV28 | TGTGCCAGCAGAGATACCGACGACAATGAGCAGTTCTTC | CASRDTDDNEQFF